This TCR beta chain was documented in a study of blood T cell repertoires in COVID-19. In the study overall: The United States, Italy and Spain supplied acute and convalescent COVID-19 samples.

CDR3 length equals 15 residues. V was clipped by 5 bases and J by 7 bases; unmatched bases: 7. The germline V gene encodes CDR1 SGHTA and CDR2 FQGNSA. The authors' processing: Scientists estimated how many nucleated cells there were by amplifying reference gene primers. Method: immunoSEQ multiplex PCR; TCRdb's copy keeps in-frame clones and lacks some. V and J calls and clone size are as listed in that table; D and trimming were resolved from the DNA. The sample shows more than 200,000 clones, roughly 80% of them seen only once. Sequenced sample: peripheral blood. The V and J genes are TRBV7-2 and TRBJ1-4; TRBD1 matches 10 bases. This TCR was recovered from a woman aged 80 or over with acute or convalescent COVID-19. The DNA of the CDR3 is TGTGCCAGCAGCCCGATGACAGGGGGCGGTGAAAAACTGTTTTTT. Amino acids: CASSPMTGGGEKLFF.